This T cell receptor (beta chain) was documented in a study of blood T cell repertoires in COVID-19. About the research overall: Nucleic acid was either cDNA or gDNA, and it came from T cells, B-cell-depleted T cells, or PBMCs.

V was cut by 1 base and J by 3 bases, with 7 bases left in between. Germline loops: CDR1 MGHRA, CDR2 YSYEKL. The CDR3 length is 13 residues. Original analysis: Nucleated cell number was recorded as an estimate derived from reference gene primer amplification. Profiled with immunoSEQ multiplex PCR; TCRdb holds only in-frame clones, not every one. V, J and clone size reflect that table, while D and trimming were determined from the DNA. Here the sample spans 30,000 or so clones, 55% to 80% being singletons. The rearrangement links TRBV4-1 to TRBJ2-7, with TRBD1 as a possible D gene (6 bases). The sample taken for sequencing was peripheral blood. This TCR derives from a human donor in a cohort sampled during active COVID-19. The CDR3 nucleotides are TGCGCCAGCAGCCAAGTACAGGGCTACGAGCAGTACTTC. Residues: CASSQVQGYEQYF.